The following is a T cell receptor (beta chain) sequence with its context. Its binding antigen is unknown. No base qualities exist here, and no much larger clone lies one base off it. The library was obtained by 5' RACE. Sequencing instrument: Illumina HiSeq 2500. A second roughly 6 to 11 cycle PCR used a sample-barcoded 5' primer and a J-beta primer mix. A template-switch 5' adaptor carrying 12 random nucleotides introduced a unique molecular identifier onto each TCR beta cDNA molecule. Each sample yielded at least 2.5 million CDR3-containing paired-end reads. First-strand cDNA was synthesized from all RNA with the Mint cDNA synthesis kit, primed by a TRBC-specific oligonucleotide. After uracil-DNA glycosylase treatment, a first 18-cycle PCR used universal primers M1SS and BC2_uni_R on all cDNA. Per the source publication's procedure: Normalization of each sample was performed by random selection of 1 million high-quality reads, each carrying a distinct molecular identifier. Instead of being binned into consensus sequences, reads that shared molecular identifiers were thrown out. MiTCR, set to a Q25 quality threshold and the strictest error-elimination algorithm, was used for CDR3 identification, clonotype clustering and error correction. Lower-bound total TCR beta diversity was estimated with a nonparametric unseen species model using Euler transformation. The raw public data were reprocessed by TCRdb itself: fastp quality trimming at Q25, MiXCR clonotype calling, in-frame beta chains only. Rows are combined by CDR3 protein, so each entry shows the most common genes and DNA. None of the V and J calls come from the authors' own analysis; TCRdb made them. Recorded for this sample are roughly 1.5 million distinct CDR3 sequences; roughly two fifths of them occurred a single time. The ten largest clonotypes hold around 4% of the sample.

Systemically healthy Caucasian individuals from Russia, around 38 in total and aged about 6 to 100 years, were included as donors. Each donor gave ten milliliters of peripheral blood, collected into EDTA-treated Vacutainer tubes. Ficoll-Paque density-gradient centrifugation was used to isolate PBMCs, with at least 6.5 million per sample. Trizol reagent was used to extract total RNA from the PBMCs, yielding at least 5 micrograms per sample. For every donor, an aliquot of PBMCs went through flow cytometry to measure the percentages of naive CD45RAhigh/CD27high T cells. This record comes from a study of blood T cells in healthy people across ages (dated by TCRdb to between 2015 and 2016). Study-wide context: In model experiments, template switching captured about one uniquely barcoded TCR beta cDNA molecule for every two T cells. Donors were grouped into four age groups: young (average about 15 years), middle-aged (39), aged (about 60) and long-lived (around 80). Donors of different ages were randomly distributed across sequencing lanes to avoid experimental bias. Two additional independent replicas of 1 million unique cDNA reads from the same blood draw were analyzed for two donors (one aged 18 to 30 and one aged 80 or older). Using deep sequencing normalized with unique cDNA molecular identifiers, the study measured how TCR beta repertoire diversity changes with age.

Study-wide conclusions, independent of this receptor: Compared with the aged group, more naive CD4+ T cells, fewer expanded clones and increased TCR diversity were shown by the long-lived group, suggesting age selection. Because the CMV infection status of the donors was unknown, age-related changes in expanded clonotypes may potentially have been confounded. Because profiling used bulk unsorted PBMCs, naive and antigen-experienced compartments could not be compared conclusively. Estimates of total diversity based on one million sequenced T cells were considered lower bounds and underestimates. As age increased, observed TCR beta diversity per million T cells dropped in a roughly linear way, and a significant reduction was already evident by age 40. A strong correlation was found between observed TCR beta diversity and the percentage of naive T cells measured by flow cytometry.

Spanning cysteine to phenylalanine, the CDR3 consists of 15 amino acids. Just CDR3 DNA is preserved here, 45 bases in frame from base 1. The V and J ends are trimmed by 4 bases and 1 base, leaving 15 bases between them. Taken from the germline V gene, the CDR1 and CDR2 loops are SGHRS and YFSETQ. The receptor was derived from a woman between 18 and 30 years old in good health. The sequence joins TRBV5-1 to TRBJ2-7; the D gene could be either TRBD1 or TRBD2, each agreeing at 6 bases. The sequenced sample consisted of blood. The CDR3 amino acid sequence is: CASSDDRGPSYEQYF. The DNA sequence is TGCGCCAGCAGCGATGACCGGGGGCCGTCCTACGAGCAGTACTTC.